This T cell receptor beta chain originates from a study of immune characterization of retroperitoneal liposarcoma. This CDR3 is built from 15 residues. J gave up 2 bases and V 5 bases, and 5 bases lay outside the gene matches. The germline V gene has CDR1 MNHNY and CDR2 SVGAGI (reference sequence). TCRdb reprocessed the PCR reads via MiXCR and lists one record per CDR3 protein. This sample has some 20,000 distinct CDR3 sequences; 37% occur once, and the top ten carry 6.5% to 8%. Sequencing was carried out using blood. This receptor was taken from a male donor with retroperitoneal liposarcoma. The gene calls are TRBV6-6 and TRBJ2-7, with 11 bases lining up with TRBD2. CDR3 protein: CASSRPGLAAYEQYF. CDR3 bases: TGTGCCAGCAGTCGTCCGGGACTAGCGGCCTACGAGCAGTACTTC.